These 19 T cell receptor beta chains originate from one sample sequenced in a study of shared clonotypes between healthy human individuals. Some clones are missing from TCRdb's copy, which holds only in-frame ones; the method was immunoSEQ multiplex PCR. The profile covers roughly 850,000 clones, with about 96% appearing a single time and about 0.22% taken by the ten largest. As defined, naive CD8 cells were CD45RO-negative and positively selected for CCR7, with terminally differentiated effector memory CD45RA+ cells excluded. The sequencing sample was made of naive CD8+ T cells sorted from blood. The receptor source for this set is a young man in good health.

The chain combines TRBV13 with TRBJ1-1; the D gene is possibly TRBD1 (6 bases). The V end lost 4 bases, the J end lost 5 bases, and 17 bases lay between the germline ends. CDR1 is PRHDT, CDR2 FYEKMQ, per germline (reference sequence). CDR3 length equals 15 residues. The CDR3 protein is CASSSIVTGRTEAFF. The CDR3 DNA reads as TGTGCCAGCAGCTCGATCGTTACAGGGAGAACTGAAGCTTTCTTT.

In DNA form, the CDR3 reads TGTGCCAGCAGCTTAGGACTAGCGGGAGGGTCCTACGAGCAGTACTTC. Translated: CASSLGLAGGSYEQYF. The chain couples TRBV13 to TRBJ2-7; TRBD2 agrees at 13 bases. J was trimmed by 1 base and V by 0 bases; bases with no gene match: 0. CDR1 and CDR2 from the germline V gene are PRHDT and FYEKMQ (reference sequence). The CDR3 is made up of 16 amino acids. Looking up the rest from reference TRBV13 and TRBJ2-7 gives the full variable domain: AAGVIQSPRHLIKEKRETATLKCYPIPRHDTVYWYQQGPGQDPQFLISFYEKMQSDKGSIPDRFSAQQFSDYHSELNMSSLELGDSALYFCASSLGLAGGSYEQYFGPGTRLTVT.

CDR3 sequence: CASSLGLAGVNTEAFF. As DNA, the CDR3 is TGTGCCAGCAGCTTAGGCCTGGCAGGGGTGAACACTGAAGCTTTCTTT. The V and J genes are TRBV13 and TRBJ1-1; possibly TRBD1 for D (6 bases). This CDR3 region has 16 residues. V was shortened by 0 bases and J by 0 bases, with 11 bases between the two germline ends. From germline, CDR1 is PRHDT and CDR2 FYEKMQ (reference sequence). Based on the CDR3 plus reference TRBV13 and TRBJ1-1, the full variable domain is AAGVIQSPRHLIKEKRETATLKCYPIPRHDTVYWYQQGPGQDPQFLISFYEKMQSDKGSIPDRFSAQQFSDYHSELNMSSLELGDSALYFCASSLGLAGVNTEAFFGQGTRLTVV.

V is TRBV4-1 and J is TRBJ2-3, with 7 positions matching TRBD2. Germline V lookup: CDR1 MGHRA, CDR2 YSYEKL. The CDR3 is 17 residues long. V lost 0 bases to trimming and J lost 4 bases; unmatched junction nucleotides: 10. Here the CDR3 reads CASSQDFGGGPPDTQYF. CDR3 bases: TGCGCCAGCAGCCAAGATTTCGGGGGAGGGCCCCCAGATACGCAGTATTTT.

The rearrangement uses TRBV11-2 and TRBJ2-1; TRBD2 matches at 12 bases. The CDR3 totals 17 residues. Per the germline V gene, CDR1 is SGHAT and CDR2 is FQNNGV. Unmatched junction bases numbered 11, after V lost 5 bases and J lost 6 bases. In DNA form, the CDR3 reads TGTGCCAGCAGCCAAAGACTAGCGGGAGTTACTGGCAATGAGCAGTTCTTC. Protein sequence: CASSQRLAGVTGNEQFF.

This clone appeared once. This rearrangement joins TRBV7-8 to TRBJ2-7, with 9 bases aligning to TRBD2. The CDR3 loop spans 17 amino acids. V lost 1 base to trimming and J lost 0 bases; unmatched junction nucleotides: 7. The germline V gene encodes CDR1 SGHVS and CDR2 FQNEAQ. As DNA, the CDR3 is TGTGCCAGCAGCTTAGGAGTCGGCGGGAGGGCCTCCTACGAGCAGTACTTC. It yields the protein CASSLGVGGRASYEQYF.

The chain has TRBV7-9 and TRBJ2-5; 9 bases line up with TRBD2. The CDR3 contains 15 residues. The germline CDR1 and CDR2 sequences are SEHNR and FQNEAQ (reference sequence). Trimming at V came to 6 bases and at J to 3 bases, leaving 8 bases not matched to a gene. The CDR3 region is CASSSTLAGKETQYF. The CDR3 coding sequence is TGTGCCAGCAGTTCAACCCTAGCGGGGAAAGAGACCCAGTACTTC.

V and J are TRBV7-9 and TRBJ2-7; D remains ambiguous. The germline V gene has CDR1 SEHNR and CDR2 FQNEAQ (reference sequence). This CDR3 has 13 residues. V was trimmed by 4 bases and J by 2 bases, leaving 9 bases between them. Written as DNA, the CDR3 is TGTGCCAGCAGCTCCCGGCGACCCTACGAGCAGTACTTC. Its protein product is CASSSRRPYEQYF.

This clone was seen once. This CDR3 reads CASSLSFLGEQYF. CDR3 coding DNA: TGTGCCAGCAGCTTATCCTTCTTAGGGGAGCAGTACTTC. The V and J genes are TRBV7-8 and TRBJ2-7; D not certain. Trimming removed 2 bases from V and 7 bases from J, with 12 bases in between. The CDR3 has 13 amino acids. From germline, CDR1 is SGHVS and CDR2 FQNEAQ.

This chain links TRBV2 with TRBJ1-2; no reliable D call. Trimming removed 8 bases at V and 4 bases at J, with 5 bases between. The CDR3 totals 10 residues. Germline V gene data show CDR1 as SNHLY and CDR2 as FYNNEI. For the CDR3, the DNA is TGTGCCAGCCCGGCCTATGGCTACACCTTC. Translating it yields CASPAYGYTF. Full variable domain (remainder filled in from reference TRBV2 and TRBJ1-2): EPEVTQTPSHQVTQMGQEVILRCVPISNHLYFYWYRQILGQKVEFLVSFYNNEISEKSEIFDDQFSVERPDGSNFTLKIRSTKLEDSAMYFCASPAYGYTFGSGTRLTVV.

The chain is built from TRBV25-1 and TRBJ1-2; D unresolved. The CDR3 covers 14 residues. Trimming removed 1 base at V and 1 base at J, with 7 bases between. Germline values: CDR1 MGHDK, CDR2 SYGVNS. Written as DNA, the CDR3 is TGTGCCAGCAGTGAATTAGGCAATAACTATGGCTACACCTTC. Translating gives CASSELGNNYGYTF.

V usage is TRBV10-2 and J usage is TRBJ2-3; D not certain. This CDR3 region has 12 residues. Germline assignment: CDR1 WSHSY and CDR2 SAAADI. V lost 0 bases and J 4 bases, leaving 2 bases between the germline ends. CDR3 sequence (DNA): TGCGCCAGCAGTGAGTCCCCAGATACGCAGTATTTT. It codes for CASSESPDTQYF.

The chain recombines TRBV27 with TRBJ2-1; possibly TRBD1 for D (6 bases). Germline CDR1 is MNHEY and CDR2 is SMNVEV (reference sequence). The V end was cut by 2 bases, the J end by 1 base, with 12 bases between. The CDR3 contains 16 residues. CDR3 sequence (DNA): TGTGCCAGCAGTTTAGAGGGGGTCACGTCCTACAATGAGCAGTTCTTC. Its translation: CASSLEGVTSYNEQFF.

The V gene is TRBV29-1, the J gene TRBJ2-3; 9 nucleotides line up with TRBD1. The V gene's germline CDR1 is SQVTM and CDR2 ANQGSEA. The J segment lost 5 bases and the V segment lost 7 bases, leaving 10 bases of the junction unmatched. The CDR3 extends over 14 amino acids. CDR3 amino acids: CSGVGGQGVDTQYF. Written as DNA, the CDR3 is TGCAGCGGGGTAGGGGGACAGGGCGTAGATACGCAGTATTTT.

In nucleotides, the CDR3 is TGTGCCTGGAGTGTGGGGACAGGGATGATTGGGGAAAAACTGTTTTTT. It codes for CAWSVGTGMIGEKLFF. The V gene is TRBV30, the J gene TRBJ1-4; TRBD1 matches 9 bases. The V segment lost 0 bases and the J segment 8 bases; nucleotides outside the gene matches: 10. This CDR3 has 16 amino acids. Germline V gives CDR1 GTSNPN, CDR2 SVGIG (reference sequence).

The CDR3 DNA sequence: TGTGCCAGCAGTCAGTGGACAGGTTTAAAGGAGACCCAGTACTTC. This sequence encodes CASSQWTGLKETQYF. The genes are TRBV2 and TRBJ2-5; 7 positions match TRBD1. The CDR3 runs to 15 residues. V shed 5 bases, J shed 5 bases, and the junction held 11 bases outside the gene matches. The V gene's germline CDR1 is SNHLY and CDR2 FYNNEI. Looking up the rest from reference TRBV2 and TRBJ2-5 gives the full variable domain: EPEVTQTPSHQVTQMGQEVILRCVPISNHLYFYWYRQILGQKVEFLVSFYNNEISEKSEIFDDQFSVERPDGSNFTLKIRSTKLEDSAMYFCASSQWTGLKETQYFGPGTRLLVL.

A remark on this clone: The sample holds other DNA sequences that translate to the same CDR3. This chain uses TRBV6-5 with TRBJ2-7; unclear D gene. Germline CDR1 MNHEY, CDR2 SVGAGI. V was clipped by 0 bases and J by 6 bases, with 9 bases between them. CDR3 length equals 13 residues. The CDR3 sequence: CASSYSARGEQYF. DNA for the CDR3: TGTGCCAGCAGTTACTCGGCCCGTGGCGAGCAGTACTTC.

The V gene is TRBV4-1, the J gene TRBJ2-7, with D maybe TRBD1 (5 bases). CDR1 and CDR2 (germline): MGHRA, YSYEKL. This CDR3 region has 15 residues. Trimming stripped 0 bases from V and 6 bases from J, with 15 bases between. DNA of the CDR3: TGCGCCAGCAGCCAAGACGGGCAGGGTTCACCCGAGCAGTACTTC. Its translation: CASSQDGQGSPEQYF.

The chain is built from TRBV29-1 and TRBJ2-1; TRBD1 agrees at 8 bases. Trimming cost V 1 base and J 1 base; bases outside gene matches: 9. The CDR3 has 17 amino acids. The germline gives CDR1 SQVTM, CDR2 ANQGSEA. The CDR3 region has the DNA TGCAGCGTTGAAGGCAGGCAGGGGGCAGTGTCCTACAATGAGCAGTTCTTC. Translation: CSVEGRQGAVSYNEQFF.